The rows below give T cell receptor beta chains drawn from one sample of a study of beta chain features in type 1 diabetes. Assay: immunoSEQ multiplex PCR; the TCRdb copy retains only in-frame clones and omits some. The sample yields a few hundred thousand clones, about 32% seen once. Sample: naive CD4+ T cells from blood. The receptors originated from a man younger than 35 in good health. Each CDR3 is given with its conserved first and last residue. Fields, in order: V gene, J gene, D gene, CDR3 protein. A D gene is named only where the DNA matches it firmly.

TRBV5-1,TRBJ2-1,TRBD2,CASSLVSSGVGSSYNEQFF
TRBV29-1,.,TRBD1,CSVDSRTGGNEQYF
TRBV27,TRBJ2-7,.,CASSLQRGTTYEQYF
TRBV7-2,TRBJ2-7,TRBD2,CASAEPGGEQYF
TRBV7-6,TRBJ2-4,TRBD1,CASSPTGQADIQYF
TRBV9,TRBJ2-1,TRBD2,CASSVRGTSKAEQFF
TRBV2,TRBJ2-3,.,CASSGGITDTQYF
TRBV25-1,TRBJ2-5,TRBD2,CASSSHIAGVRETQYF
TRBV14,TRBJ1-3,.,CASSQEAGAGNTIYF
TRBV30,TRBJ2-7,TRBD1,CAWSHLGQTFLSYEQYF
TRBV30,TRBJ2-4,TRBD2,CAWSARRLAGKEAKNIQYF
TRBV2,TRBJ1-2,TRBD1,CASSQQGNYGYTF
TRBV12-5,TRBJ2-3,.,CASGLARADTQYF
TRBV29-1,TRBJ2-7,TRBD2,CSASGRVGYEQYF
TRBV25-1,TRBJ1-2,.,CASSGGASYGYTF
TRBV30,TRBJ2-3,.,CAWSIEGSTDTQYF
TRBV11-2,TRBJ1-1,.,CASGSGNTEAFF
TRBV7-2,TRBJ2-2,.,CASSLLDTRPTGELFF
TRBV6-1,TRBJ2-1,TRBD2,CASRASGGNEQFF
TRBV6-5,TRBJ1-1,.,CASSYANTEAFF
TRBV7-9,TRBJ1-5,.,CASSLAFNQPQHF
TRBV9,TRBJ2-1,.,CASSSDPYNEQFF
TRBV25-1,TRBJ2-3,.,CASSEYGDTQYF
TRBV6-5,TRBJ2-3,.,CASSYRGPDTQYF
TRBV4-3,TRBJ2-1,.,CASSLRQGEQFF
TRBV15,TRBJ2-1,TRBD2,CATSSGTSENNEQFF
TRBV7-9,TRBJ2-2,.,CASSLARSTGELFF
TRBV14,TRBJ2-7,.,CASTPYGYLYF
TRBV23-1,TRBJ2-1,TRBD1,CASSQSQGQGAYWHNEQFF
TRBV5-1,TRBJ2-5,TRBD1,CASSLEGQGTTETQYF
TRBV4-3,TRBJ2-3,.,CASSHRQDWDTQYF
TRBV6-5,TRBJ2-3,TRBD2,CASSYGTSIGDTQYF
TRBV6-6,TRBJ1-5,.,CASSSFEGQPQHF
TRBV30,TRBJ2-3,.,CAWSVTTDTQYF
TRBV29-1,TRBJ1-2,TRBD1,CSINTGGLGGYTF
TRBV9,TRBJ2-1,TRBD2,CASSVVGLAGVNEQFF
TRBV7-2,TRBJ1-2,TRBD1,CASSFRQGGYTF
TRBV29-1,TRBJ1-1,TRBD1,CSGRQGYTEAFF
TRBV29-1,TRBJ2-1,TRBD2,CSVDGTSMGNEQFF
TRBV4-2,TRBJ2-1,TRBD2,CASSPPGLADTSSYNEQFF
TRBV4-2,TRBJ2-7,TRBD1,CASSHVSSDRGESYEQYF
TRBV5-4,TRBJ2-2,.,CASSPMSPGTGELFF
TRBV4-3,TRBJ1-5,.,CASSQVDGNNQPQHF
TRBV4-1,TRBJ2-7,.,CASSQDSGLEQYF
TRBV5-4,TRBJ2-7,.,CASSLDRISYEQYF
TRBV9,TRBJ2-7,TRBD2,CASSVEAGTAYEQYF
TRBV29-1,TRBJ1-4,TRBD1,CSAYQQGNEKLFF
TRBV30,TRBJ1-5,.,CAWSPGQPESAQHF
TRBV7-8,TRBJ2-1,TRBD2,CASSLVPSTSGNYNEQFF
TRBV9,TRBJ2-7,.,CASAQFGGEQYF
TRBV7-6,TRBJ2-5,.,CASSWRGETQYF